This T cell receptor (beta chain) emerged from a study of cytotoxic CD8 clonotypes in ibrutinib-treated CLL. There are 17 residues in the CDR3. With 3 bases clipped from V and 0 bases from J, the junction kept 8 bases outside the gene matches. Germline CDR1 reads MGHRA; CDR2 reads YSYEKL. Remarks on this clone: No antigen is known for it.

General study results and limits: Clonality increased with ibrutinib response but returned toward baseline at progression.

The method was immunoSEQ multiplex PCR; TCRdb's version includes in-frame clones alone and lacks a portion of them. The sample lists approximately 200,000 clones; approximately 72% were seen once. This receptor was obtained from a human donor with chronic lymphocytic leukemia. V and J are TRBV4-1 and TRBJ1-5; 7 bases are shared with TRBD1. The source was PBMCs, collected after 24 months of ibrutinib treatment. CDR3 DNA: TGCGCCAGCAGCCAGAACAGGGGACGACATAGCAATCAGCCCCAGCATTTT. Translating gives CASSQNRGRHSNQPQHF.